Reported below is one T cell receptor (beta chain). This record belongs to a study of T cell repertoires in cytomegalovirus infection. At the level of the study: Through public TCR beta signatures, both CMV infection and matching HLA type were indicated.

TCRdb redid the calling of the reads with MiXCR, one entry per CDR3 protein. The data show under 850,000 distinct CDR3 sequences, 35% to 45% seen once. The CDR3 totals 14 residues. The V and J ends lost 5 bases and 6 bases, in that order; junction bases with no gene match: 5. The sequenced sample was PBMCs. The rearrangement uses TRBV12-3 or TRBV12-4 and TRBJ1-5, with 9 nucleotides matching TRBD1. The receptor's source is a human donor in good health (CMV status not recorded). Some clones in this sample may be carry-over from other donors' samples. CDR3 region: CASSQQGAGQPQHF. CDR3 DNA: TGTGCCAGCAGTCAACAGGGGGCAGGTCAGCCCCAGCATTTT.